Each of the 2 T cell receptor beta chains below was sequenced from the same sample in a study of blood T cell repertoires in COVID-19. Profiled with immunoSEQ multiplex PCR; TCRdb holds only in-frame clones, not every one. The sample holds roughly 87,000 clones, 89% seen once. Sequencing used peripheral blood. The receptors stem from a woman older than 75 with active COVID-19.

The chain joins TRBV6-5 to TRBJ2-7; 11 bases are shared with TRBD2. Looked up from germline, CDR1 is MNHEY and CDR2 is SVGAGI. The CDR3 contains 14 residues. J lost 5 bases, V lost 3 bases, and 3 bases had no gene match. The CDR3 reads CASSYSGRANEQYF. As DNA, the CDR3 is TGTGCCAGCAGTTATAGCGGGAGGGCCAACGAGCAGTACTTC.

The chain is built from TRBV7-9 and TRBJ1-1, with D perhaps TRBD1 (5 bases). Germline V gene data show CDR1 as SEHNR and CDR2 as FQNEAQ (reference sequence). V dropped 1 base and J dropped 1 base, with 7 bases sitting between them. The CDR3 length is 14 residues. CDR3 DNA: TGTGCCAGCAGCTTAGGTGACAGGAACACTGAAGCTTTCTTT. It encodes CASSLGDRNTEAFF.